Shown below are 3 T cell receptor beta chains from a single sample sequenced in a study of blood T cells in healthy people across ages. With a J-beta primer mix and a sample-barcoded 5' primer, a second PCR ran about 7 to 12 cycles. Each CDR3 protein is one row after TCRdb ran MiXCR on the 5' RACE reads. The data show about 1.5 million distinct CDR3 sequences, roughly 40% seen once. The sample consisted of blood. The receptors were sampled from a woman younger than 35 in good health.

This clonotype has a handful of counts. V gene TRBV4-1 combines with J gene TRBJ2-2; D could derive from TRBD1 or TRBD2 (5 bases each). The germline V and J ends were trimmed by 6 bases and 4 bases, with 15 bases remaining between them. Looked up from germline, CDR1 is MGHRA and CDR2 is YSYEKL. The CDR3 is 15 residues long. Here the CDR3 DNA reads TGCGCCAGCAGTCGTGAGGGGTCGGGCACCGGGGAGCTGTTTTTT. It specifies CASSREGSGTGELFF.

Only a few counts were recorded for this clonotype. The chain employs TRBV27 and TRBJ2-5; D gene unclear. Germline CDR1 MNHEY, CDR2 SMNVEV (reference sequence). Trimming cost V 5 bases and J 3 bases, with 13 bases left between them. This CDR3 has 14 residues. The CDR3 nucleotides read TGTGCCAGCAGTCACGCCGGGCGGAAAGAGACCCAGTACTTC. Translation gives CASSHAGRKETQYF.

Comment on this clonotype: A read error may explain this, as a much larger clone is one base away. V gene TRBV12-3 or TRBV12-4 combines with J gene TRBJ2-2, with a weak D call TRBD1 (5 bases). The length of the CDR3 is 13 residues. Trimming removed 6 bases from V and 9 bases from J, with 14 bases in between. Here the CDR3 DNA reads TGTGCCAGCAGGGACACCATAGCCAGGGAGCTGTTTTTT. Amino acids: CASRDTIARELFF.